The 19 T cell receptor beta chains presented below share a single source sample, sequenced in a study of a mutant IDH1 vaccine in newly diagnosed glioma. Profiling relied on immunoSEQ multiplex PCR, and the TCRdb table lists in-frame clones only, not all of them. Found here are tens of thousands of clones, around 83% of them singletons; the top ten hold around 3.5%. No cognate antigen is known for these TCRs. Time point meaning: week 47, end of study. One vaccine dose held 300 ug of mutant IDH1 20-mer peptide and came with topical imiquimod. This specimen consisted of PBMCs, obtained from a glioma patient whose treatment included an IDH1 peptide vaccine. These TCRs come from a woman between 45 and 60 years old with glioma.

This CDR3 is CASTGQGSPWTQYF. The CDR3 DNA is TGTGCCAGCACCGGACAGGGTAGCCCCTGGACCCAGTACTTC. This rearrangement joins TRBV19 to TRBJ2-5, with 8 positions matching TRBD1. With V trimmed by 9 bases and J by 7 bases, 13 bases remained unmatched. The length of the CDR3 is 14 residues. CDR1 is LNHDA and CDR2 is SQIVND in the germline V gene (reference sequence).

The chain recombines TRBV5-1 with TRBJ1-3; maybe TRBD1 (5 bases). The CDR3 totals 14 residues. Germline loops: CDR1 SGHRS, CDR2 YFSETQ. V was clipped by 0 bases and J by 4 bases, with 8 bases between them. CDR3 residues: CASSLGTPGNTIYF. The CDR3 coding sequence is TGCGCCAGCAGCTTGGGGACACCAGGAAACACCATATATTTT.

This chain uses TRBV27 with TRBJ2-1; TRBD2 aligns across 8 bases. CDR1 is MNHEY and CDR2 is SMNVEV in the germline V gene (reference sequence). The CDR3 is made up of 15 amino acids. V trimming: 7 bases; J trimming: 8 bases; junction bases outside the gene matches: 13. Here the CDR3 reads CASTPLAGGRDEQFF. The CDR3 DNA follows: TGTGCCAGCACCCCCCTTGCGGGGGGTAGAGATGAGCAGTTCTTC.

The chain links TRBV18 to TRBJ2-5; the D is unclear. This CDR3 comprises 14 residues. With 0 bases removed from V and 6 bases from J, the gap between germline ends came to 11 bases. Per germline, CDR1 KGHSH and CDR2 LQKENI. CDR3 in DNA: TGTGCCAGCTCACCACCGGTAGGGTGGAAGACCCAGTACTTC. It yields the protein CASSPPVGWKTQYF.

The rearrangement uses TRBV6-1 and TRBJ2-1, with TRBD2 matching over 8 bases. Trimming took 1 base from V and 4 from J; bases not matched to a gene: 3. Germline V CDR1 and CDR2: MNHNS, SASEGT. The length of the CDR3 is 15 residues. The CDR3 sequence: CASSEDGTRYNEQFF. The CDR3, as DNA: TGTGCCAGCAGTGAAGACGGGACTAGGTACAATGAGCAGTTCTTC.

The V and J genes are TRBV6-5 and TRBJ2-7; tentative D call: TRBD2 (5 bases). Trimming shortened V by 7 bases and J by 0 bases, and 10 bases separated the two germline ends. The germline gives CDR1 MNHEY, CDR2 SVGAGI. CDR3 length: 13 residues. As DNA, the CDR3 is TGTGCCAGCACCAGAGGGTCCTCCTACGAGCAGTACTTC. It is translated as CASTRGSSYEQYF.

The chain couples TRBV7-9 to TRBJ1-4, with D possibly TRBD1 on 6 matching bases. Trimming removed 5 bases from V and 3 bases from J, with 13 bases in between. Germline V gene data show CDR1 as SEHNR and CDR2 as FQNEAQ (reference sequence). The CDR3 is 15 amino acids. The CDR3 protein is CASSPDRNSNEKLFF. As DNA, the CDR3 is TGTGCCAGCAGCCCGGACAGAAATTCTAATGAAAAACTGTTTTTT. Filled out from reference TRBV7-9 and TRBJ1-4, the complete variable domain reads DTGVSQNPRHKITKRGQNVTFRCDPISEHNRLYWYRQTLGQGPEFLTYFQNEAQLEKSRLLSDRFSAERPKGSFSTLEIQRTEQGDSAMYLCASSPDRNSNEKLFFGSGTQLSVL.

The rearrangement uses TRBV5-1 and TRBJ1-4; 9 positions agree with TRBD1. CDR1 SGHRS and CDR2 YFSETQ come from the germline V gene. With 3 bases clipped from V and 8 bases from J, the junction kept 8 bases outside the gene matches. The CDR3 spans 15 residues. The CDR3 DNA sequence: TGCGCCAGCAGCTATGAGGGGACAGGGAACGAAAAACTGTTTTTT. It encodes CASSYEGTGNEKLFF.

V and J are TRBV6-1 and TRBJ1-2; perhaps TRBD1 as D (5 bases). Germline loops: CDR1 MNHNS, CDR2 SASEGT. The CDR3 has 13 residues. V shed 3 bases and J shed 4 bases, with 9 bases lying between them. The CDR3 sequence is CASSEQGLYGYTF. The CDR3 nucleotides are TGTGCCAGCAGTGAGCAGGGACTCTATGGCTACACCTTC.

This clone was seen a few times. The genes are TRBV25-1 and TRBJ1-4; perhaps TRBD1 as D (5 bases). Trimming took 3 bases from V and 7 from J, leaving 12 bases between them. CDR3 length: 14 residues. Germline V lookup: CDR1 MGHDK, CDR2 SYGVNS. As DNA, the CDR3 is TGTGCCAGCAGTGAGAGGGGATGGGGTGAAAAACTGTTTTTT. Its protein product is CASSERGWGEKLFF.

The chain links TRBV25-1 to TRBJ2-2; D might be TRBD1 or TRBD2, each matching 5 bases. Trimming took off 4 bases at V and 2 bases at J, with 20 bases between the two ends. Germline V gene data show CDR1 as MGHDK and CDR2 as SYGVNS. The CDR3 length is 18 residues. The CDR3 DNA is TGTGCCAGCAGTGCGGGAACTACAGGTCTCTTTAACACCGGGGAGCTGTTTTTT. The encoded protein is CASSAGTTGLFNTGELFF.

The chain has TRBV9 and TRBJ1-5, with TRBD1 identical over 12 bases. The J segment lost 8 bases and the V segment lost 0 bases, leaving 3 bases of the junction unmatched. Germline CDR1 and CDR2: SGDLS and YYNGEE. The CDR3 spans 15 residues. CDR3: CASSVGGTGGEPQHF. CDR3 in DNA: TGTGCCAGCAGCGTAGGGGGGACAGGGGGCGAGCCCCAGCATTTT.

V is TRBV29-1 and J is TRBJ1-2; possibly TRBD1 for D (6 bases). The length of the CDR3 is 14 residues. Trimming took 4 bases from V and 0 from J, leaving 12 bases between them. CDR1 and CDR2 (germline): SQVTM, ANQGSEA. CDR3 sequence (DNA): TGCAGCGTTGGGAGGGACACCTCTAACTATGGCTACACCTTC. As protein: CSVGRDTSNYGYTF. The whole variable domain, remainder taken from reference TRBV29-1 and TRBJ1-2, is SAVISQKPSRDICQRGTSLTIQCQVDSQVTMMFWYRQQPGQSLTLIATANQGSEATYESGFVIDKFPISRPNLTFSTLTVSNMSPEDSSIYLCSVGRDTSNYGYTFGSGTRLTVV.

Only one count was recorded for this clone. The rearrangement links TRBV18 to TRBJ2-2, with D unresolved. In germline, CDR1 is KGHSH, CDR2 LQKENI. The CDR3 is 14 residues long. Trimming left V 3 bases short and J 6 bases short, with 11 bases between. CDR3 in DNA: TGTGCCAGCTCACCTGGCGTTGGGCCCGGGGAGCTGTTTTTT. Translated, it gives CASSPGVGPGELFF.

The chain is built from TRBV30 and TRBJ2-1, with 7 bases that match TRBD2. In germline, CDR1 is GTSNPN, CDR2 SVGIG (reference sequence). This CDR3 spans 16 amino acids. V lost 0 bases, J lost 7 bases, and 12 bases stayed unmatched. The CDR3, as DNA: TGTGCCTGGAGTGTACTGGGTAGCGGGCCTACTAATGAGCAGTTCTTC. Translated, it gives CAWSVLGSGPTNEQFF.

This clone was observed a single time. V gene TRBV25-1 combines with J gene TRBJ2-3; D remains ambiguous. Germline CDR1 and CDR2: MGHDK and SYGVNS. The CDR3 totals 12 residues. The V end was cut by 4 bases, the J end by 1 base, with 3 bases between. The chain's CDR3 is CASSAGTDTQYF. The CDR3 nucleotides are TGTGCCAGCAGTGCCGGCACAGATACGCAGTATTTT.

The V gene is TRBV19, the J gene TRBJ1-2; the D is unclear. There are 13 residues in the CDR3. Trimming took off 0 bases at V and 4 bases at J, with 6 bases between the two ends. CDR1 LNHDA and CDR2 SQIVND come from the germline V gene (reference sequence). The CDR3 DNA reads TGTGCCAGTAGTATAGAAAGGAGCTATGGCTACACCTTC. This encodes CASSIERSYGYTF.

The DNA of the CDR3 is TGTGCCAGCAGCCTAAGTGGGGCTGGAAACACCATATATTTT. Its protein is CASSLSGAGNTIYF. V and J are TRBV11-3 and TRBJ1-3; no clear D. CDR1 is SGHNT, CDR2 YENEEA, per germline. The V and J ends lost 5 bases and 2 bases respectively, with 10 bases between them. The CDR3 is made up of 14 amino acids.

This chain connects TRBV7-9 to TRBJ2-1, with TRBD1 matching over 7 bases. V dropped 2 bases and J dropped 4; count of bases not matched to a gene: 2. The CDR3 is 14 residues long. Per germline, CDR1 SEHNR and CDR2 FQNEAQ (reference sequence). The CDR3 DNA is TGTGCCAGCAGCTTAAGGGACAGATACAATGAGCAGTTCTTC. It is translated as CASSLRDRYNEQFF.